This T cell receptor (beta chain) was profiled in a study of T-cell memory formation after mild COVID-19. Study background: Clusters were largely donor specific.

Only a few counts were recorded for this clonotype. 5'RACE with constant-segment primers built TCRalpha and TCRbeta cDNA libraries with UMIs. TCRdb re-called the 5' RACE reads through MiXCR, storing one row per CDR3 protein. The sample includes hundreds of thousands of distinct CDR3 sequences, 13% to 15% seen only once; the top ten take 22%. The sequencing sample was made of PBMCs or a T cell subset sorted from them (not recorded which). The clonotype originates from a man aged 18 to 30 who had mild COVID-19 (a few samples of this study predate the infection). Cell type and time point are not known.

The CDR3 spells CASSQGLGGGETQYF. The DNA for the CDR3 is TGTGCCAGCAGCCAAGGTCTAGGGGGAGGCGAGACCCAGTACTTC. The V call is TRBV4-2, the J call TRBJ2-5; D possibly uses TRBD1 or TRBD2 (6 bases each). V was trimmed by 1 base and J by 5 bases, leaving 14 bases between them. Per germline, CDR1 LGHNA and CDR2 YNFKEQ. The CDR3 covers 15 residues.